The 30 T cell receptor beta chains below come from one sample, sequenced in a study of blood T cell repertoires in COVID-19. Assay: immunoSEQ multiplex PCR; the TCRdb copy retains only in-frame clones and omits some. This sample has about 180,000 clones, with approximately 84% found just once. Sample: PBMCs or T cells enriched from blood (not recorded which). The receptors shown here come from a woman between 50 and 59 years old who had recovered from COVID-19.

The chain is built from TRBV19 and TRBJ1-4, with 7 positions matching TRBD1. The germline V gene encodes CDR1 LNHDA and CDR2 SQIVND (reference sequence). V dropped 5 bases and J dropped 8; count of bases not matched to a gene: 11. CDR3 length: 15 residues. In nucleotides, the CDR3 is TGTGCCAGTAGTTTCAAAGGGGGCAGAGAAGAAAAACTGTTTTTT. Encoded protein: CASSFKGGREEKLFF.

The V gene is TRBV6-4, the J gene TRBJ1-2; D possibly corresponds to TRBD1 (6 bases). Germline V CDR1 and CDR2: MRHNA, SNTAGT. This CDR3 spans 14 amino acids. V lost 5 bases, J lost 0 bases, and 10 bases lay in between. The CDR3 nucleotides are TGTGCCAGCAGTCGGACAGCTACTAACTATGGCTACACCTTC. This codes for CASSRTATNYGYTF.

V usage is TRBV19 and J usage is TRBJ2-6; D not certain. This CDR3 is 14 amino acids long. The V gene lost 3 bases and the J gene lost 4 bases, with 7 bases spanning the gap. Germline V CDR1 and CDR2: LNHDA, SQIVND (reference sequence). This CDR3 is CASSIRLGANVLTF. In DNA, the CDR3 is TGTGCCAGTAGTATTCGTCTGGGGGCCAACGTCCTGACTTTC.

CDR3 loop: CAWSRGGQSYEQYF. The DNA of the CDR3 is TGTGCCTGGAGCCGAGGGGGCCAATCCTACGAGCAGTACTTC. The J gene is TRBJ2-7, the V gene TRBV30; 7 positions match TRBD1. V gave up 3 bases and J gave up 1 base; unmatched junction bases: 6. Germline CDR1 GTSNPN, CDR2 SVGIG (reference sequence). The CDR3 length is 14 residues.

V and J are TRBV29-1 and TRBJ2-5; 9 nucleotides agree with TRBD1. CDR1 SQVTM and CDR2 ANQGSEA come from the germline V gene. The CDR3 extends over 14 amino acids. Here the CDR3 DNA reads TGCACCGCCTCGGAAGGGACAGGGCAAGAGACCCAGTACTTC. It is translated as CTASEGTGQETQYF.

This clone was recorded a few times. The genes are TRBV2 and TRBJ2-2; 8 bases map to TRBD1. V lost 8 bases to trimming and J lost 6 bases; unmatched junction nucleotides: 11. Per the germline V gene, CDR1 is SNHLY and CDR2 is FYNNEI. The CDR3 is made up of 15 amino acids. CDR3 in DNA: TGTGCCAGCTCTCTTACAGGGGGTAACCCCGGGGAGCTGTTTTTT. Translated, it gives CASSLTGGNPGELFF.

The V and J genes are TRBV6-1 and TRBJ1-3; a possible D gene is TRBD1 (6 bases). V was clipped by 3 bases and J by 0 bases, with 9 bases between them. CDR1 MNHNS and CDR2 SASEGT come from the germline V gene. This CDR3 is 15 amino acids long. CDR3 sequence: CASSEGASSGNTIYF. The CDR3, as DNA: TGTGCCAGCAGTGAGGGGGCGAGCTCTGGAAACACCATATATTTT.

This chain uses TRBV5-1 with TRBJ2-3, with 7 bases lining up with TRBD2. Germline CDR1 is SGHRS and CDR2 is YFSETQ. This CDR3 spans 14 amino acids. V gave up 5 bases and J gave up 3 bases; unmatched junction bases: 6. CDR3 bases: TGCGCCAGCAGTTACGGGACTACGACAGATACGCAGTATTTT. Residues: CASSYGTTTDTQYF.

This clone showed up just once. The gene calls are TRBV3-1 (or the pseudogene TRBV3-2) and TRBJ2-7; 7 bases fit TRBD2. CDR3 size: 13 residues. With 2 bases clipped from V and 2 bases from J, the junction kept 0 bases outside the gene matches. Germline CDR1 LGHDT, CDR2 YNNKEL (reference sequence). CDR3 nucleotide sequence: TGTGCCAGCAGCCAAACTAGCGCCTACGAGCAGTACTTC. This gives the protein CASSQTSAYEQYF.

The chain carries TRBV25-1 and TRBJ1-1; 7 bases fit TRBD1. The J segment lost 8 bases and the V segment lost 6 bases, leaving 0 bases of the junction unmatched. In germline, CDR1 is MGHDK, CDR2 SYGVNS. The CDR3 consists of 10 residues. The CDR3 region has the DNA TGTGCCAGCAGGGGACAGGAAGCTTTCTTT. The encoded protein is CASRGQEAFF. Full variable domain (rest looked up from reference TRBV25-1 and TRBJ1-1): EADIYQTPRYLVIGTGKKITLECSQTMGHDKMYWYQQDPGMELHLIHYSYGVNSTEKGDLSSESTVSRIRTEHFPLTLESARPSHTSQYLCASRGQEAFFGQGTRLTVV.

The rearrangement links TRBV6-5 to TRBJ2-5; 10 bases align to TRBD1. The CDR3 extends over 15 amino acids. With V trimmed by 8 bases and J by 5 bases, 11 bases remained unmatched. CDR1 is MNHEY, CDR2 SVGAGI, per germline. CDR3 sequence: CASSSTGGALETQYF. The CDR3 DNA is TGTGCCAGCTCCTCGACAGGGGGCGCCTTGGAGACCCAGTACTTC.

In this sample, this clone turned up once. This sequence joins TRBV6-5 and TRBJ2-3; D unclear. The germline V gene encodes CDR1 MNHEY and CDR2 SVGAGI. This CDR3 is built from 15 residues. V shed 6 bases and J shed 0 bases, with 13 bases lying between them. The CDR3 DNA reads as TGTGCCAGCAGAATCACCTACTCTAGCACAGATACGCAGTATTTT. Amino acid sequence: CASRITYSSTDTQYF.

V gene TRBV5-6 combines with J gene TRBJ1-3; D unresolved. Germline V lookup: CDR1 SGHDT, CDR2 YYEEEE. CDR3 length equals 11 residues. V lost 4 bases to trimming and J lost 8 bases, with 7 bases between them. The CDR3 is CASSLRDTIYF. The DNA for the CDR3 is TGTGCCAGCAGCCTTCGGGACACCATATATTTT.

The rearrangement links TRBV29-1 to TRBJ1-4; D is perhaps TRBD1 (6 bases). The germline CDR1 and CDR2 sequences are SQVTM and ANQGSEA. V dropped 4 bases and J dropped 12 bases, with 12 bases sitting between them. The CDR3 contains 11 residues. CDR3 sequence: CSVGSGVELFF. The CDR3 coding sequence is TGCAGCGTTGGCTCAGGGGTAGAACTGTTTTTT.

The chain is built from TRBV2 and TRBJ2-1, with TRBD1 matching 7 bases. Germline lookup yields CDR1 SNHLY and CDR2 FYNNEI. The CDR3 contains 17 residues. After removal of 6 bases from V and 5 bases from J, the junction contained 16 bases not matched to a gene. CDR3 in amino acids: CASSVDRPNRYNNEQFF. The DNA for the CDR3 is TGTGCCAGCAGCGTGGACAGGCCCAATCGGTACAACAATGAGCAGTTCTTC.

The chain combines TRBV15 with TRBJ1-6, with D unclear. CDR3 size: 15 residues. Germline CDR1 LNHNV, CDR2 YYDKDF (reference sequence). V lost 5 bases to trimming and J lost 0 bases, with 8 bases between them. The CDR3 DNA reads TGTGCCACCAGCGGAACTAGCTCCTATAATTCACCCCTCCACTTT. This encodes CATSGTSSYNSPLHF.

This chain's CDR3 is CASSLLQGKNSPLHF. CDR3 nucleotides: TGTGCCAGCAGTTTATTACAGGGTAAAAATTCACCCCTCCACTTT. The chain carries TRBV6-5 and TRBJ1-6; TRBD1 is a possible D gene (6 bases). Trimming stripped 4 bases from V and 7 bases from J, with 14 bases between. The germline CDR1 and CDR2 sequences are MNHEY and SVGAGI. The CDR3 covers 15 residues.

The V and J genes are TRBV7-9 and TRBJ1-4, with TRBD1 identical over 9 bases. Germline V gene data show CDR1 as SEHNR and CDR2 as FQNEAQ (reference sequence). CDR3 length: 14 residues. V lost 4 bases to trimming and J lost 8 bases; unmatched junction nucleotides: 5. The CDR3 is CASSSTGGREKLFF. The DNA for the CDR3 is TGTGCCAGCAGCTCGACAGGGGGGAGGGAAAAACTGTTTTTT.

Details on this clone: Other DNA sequences in this sample translate to the same CDR3. V and J are TRBV24-1 and TRBJ2-1; D ambiguous. Trimming removed 5 bases from V and 9 bases from J, with 7 bases in between. This CDR3 has 11 residues. In germline, CDR1 is KGHDR, CDR2 SFDVKD. The CDR3 sequence: CATSGYGEQFF. CDR3 nucleotide sequence: TGTGCCACCAGTGGGTACGGTGAGCAGTTCTTC.

The V and J genes are TRBV29-1 and TRBJ2-7; the match to TRBD1 covers 9 bases. The CDR3 sequence is 14 residues long. Losses at the gene ends were 6 bases for V and 5 bases for J; bases not matched to a gene: 11. CDR1 and CDR2 from the germline V gene are SQVTM and ANQGSEA. This chain's CDR3 is CSVGSGTGPHEQYF. The CDR3 DNA sequence: TGCAGCGTCGGATCCGGGACAGGGCCCCACGAGCAGTACTTC.

The chain has TRBV19 and TRBJ1-5; no firm D call. CDR1 is LNHDA and CDR2 is SQIVND in the germline V gene (reference sequence). Trimming removed 6 bases from V and 4 bases from J, with 16 bases in between. CDR3 length: 15 amino acids. The chain's CDR3 is CASSDSAWINQPQHF. DNA for the CDR3: TGTGCCAGTAGCGATAGCGCATGGATTAATCAGCCCCAGCATTTT.

V and J are TRBV11-2 and TRBJ2-7; possibly TRBD2 for D (6 bases). The germline V gene encodes CDR1 SGHAT and CDR2 FQNNGV. CDR3 length: 14 amino acids. V lost 2 bases, J lost 0 bases, and 8 bases lay in between. The CDR3 here is CASSLSGHSYEQYF. The CDR3 DNA sequence: TGTGCCAGCAGCTTAAGCGGGCACTCCTACGAGCAGTACTTC.

DNA of the CDR3: TGTGCCAGCAGTCTACAGGGGAGCTCCTACAATGAGCAGTTCTTC. This gives the protein CASSLQGSSYNEQFF. The chain links TRBV27 to TRBJ2-1, with 7 nucleotides matching TRBD1. This CDR3 is built from 15 residues. CDR1 MNHEY and CDR2 SMNVEV come from the germline V gene (reference sequence). V was clipped by 5 bases and J by 0 bases; unmatched bases: 4.

The genes are TRBV27 and TRBJ2-2, with a tentative D call TRBD1 (6 bases). This CDR3 has 14 residues. V dropped 3 bases and J dropped 4 bases, with 9 bases sitting between them. In germline, CDR1 is MNHEY, CDR2 SMNVEV (reference sequence). The CDR3 nucleotides read TGTGCCAGCAGTTTCAGGGGTGGCACCGGGGAGCTGTTTTTT. It is translated as CASSFRGGTGELFF.

This clone was recorded a few times. The rearrangement joins TRBV5-4 to TRBJ1-1; 9 bases align to TRBD1. The CDR3 covers 16 residues. Germline trimming cut 4 bases from V and 1 base from J; bases unmatched to any gene: 8. Germline CDR1 and CDR2: SGHNT and YYREEE (reference sequence). CDR3 region: CASSTGQGRGNTEAFF. The CDR3 DNA follows: TGTGCCAGCAGCACCGGACAGGGGCGGGGGAACACTGAAGCTTTCTTT.

In its sample, this clone was seen many times. This chain uses TRBV15 with TRBJ2-6, with TRBD1 matching over 11 bases. Trimming took 1 base from V and 0 from J; bases not matched to a gene: 2. Germline loops: CDR1 LNHNV, CDR2 YYDKDF (reference sequence). The CDR3 is made up of 18 amino acids. This CDR3 reads CATSRVGQGDSGANVLTF. The CDR3 bases are TGTGCCACCAGCAGAGTGGGACAGGGGGACTCTGGGGCCAACGTCCTGACTTTC. Using reference TRBV15 and TRBJ2-6 for the parts outside the CDR3, the full variable domain is DAMVIQNPRYQVTQFGKPVTLSCSQTLNHNVMYWYQQKSSQAPKLLFHYYDKDFNNEADTPDNFQSRRPNTSFCFLDIRSPGLGDTAMYLCATSRVGQGDSGANVLTFGAGSRLTVL.

A word on this clone: This specimen includes other DNA sequences encoding the same CDR3. The rearrangement joins TRBV5-1 to TRBJ2-7; 8 positions match TRBD1. V lost 3 bases to trimming and J lost 4 bases; unmatched junction nucleotides: 6. Germline lookup yields CDR1 SGHRS and CDR2 YFSETQ. The length of the CDR3 is 14 residues. DNA for the CDR3: TGCGCCAGCAGCTCCGGGACAGGCGGGTACGAGCAGTACTTC. This codes for CASSSGTGGYEQYF.

The CDR3 is CASSFYGSYEQYF. DNA for the CDR3: TGTGCCAGCAGTTTTTACGGGTCCTACGAGCAGTACTTC. This rearrangement joins TRBV27 to TRBJ2-7, with unresolved D. CDR3 length: 13 residues. The germline V gene encodes CDR1 MNHEY and CDR2 SMNVEV (reference sequence). V was clipped by 3 bases and J by 1 base, with 7 bases between them.

The chain links TRBV5-1 to TRBJ1-1; TRBD1 matches at 7 bases. With V trimmed by 0 bases and J by 4 bases, 3 bases remained unmatched. Per the germline V gene, CDR1 is SGHRS and CDR2 is YFSETQ. This CDR3 spans 14 amino acids. For the CDR3, the DNA is TGCGCCAGCAGCTTGGGACAGGGACCCACTGAAGCTTTCTTT. Amino acid sequence: CASSLGQGPTEAFF.

The V gene is TRBV21-1, the J gene TRBJ1-5. TRBV21-1 represents a pseudogene. The CDR3 is 16 amino acids. Written as DNA, the CDR3 is TGTGCCAGCACCCCATTCCCGGGGTTTTGCAATCAGCCCCAGCATTTT. This sequence encodes CASTPFPGFCNQPQHF.